This note documents a single TCR beta chain sequence. Time point here: healthy volunteer bleed at 2 weeks. Whole blood, unfractionated, served as the material for total RNA extraction. The library labeled individual cDNA molecules by adding unique molecular identifiers to them. TCRdb redid the calling of the RACE reads with MiXCR, one entry per CDR3 protein. The table shows approximately 90,000 distinct CDR3 sequences, with about 8.6% occurring only once. This sample is drawn from a study of human T cells and chemical hapten exposure. CDR1 MDHEN and CDR2 SYDVKM come from the germline V gene. V lost 5 bases to trimming and J lost 6 bases, with 20 bases between them. The CDR3 is made up of 15 amino acids.

This rearrangement joins TRBV28 to TRBJ2-7, with D perhaps being TRBD1 or TRBD2 (5 bases each). Sequenced input: whole blood. This clonotype was obtained from a female donor in good health. Some clones in this sample may be carry-over from other donors' samples. The CDR3 loop is CASSPPGAAVLEQYF. CDR3 nucleotides: TGTGCCAGCAGTCCCCCCGGGGCGGCAGTCCTCGAGCAGTACTTC.